These 14 T cell receptor beta chains came from one sample sequenced in a study of blood T cell repertoires in COVID-19. The assay was immunoSEQ multiplex PCR, and TCRdb's table has in-frame clones only and misses some. The table shows fewer than 40,000 clones, with approximately 88% occurring only once. The sequenced sample consisted of peripheral blood. Every receptor here comes from a human donor in a cohort sampled during active COVID-19.

This clone was seen once. The rearrangement uses TRBV12-3 or TRBV12-4 and TRBJ2-7; D is unresolved. This CDR3 spans 13 amino acids. The V gene lost 3 bases and the J gene lost 3 bases, with 9 bases spanning the gap. The CDR3 DNA reads as TGTGCCAGCAGTTTCGGGTCTGACTACGAGCAGTACTTC. Protein: CASSFGSDYEQYF.

The chain joins TRBV5-1 to TRBJ2-1; D is possibly TRBD2 (6 bases). Deletions cut 1 base from V and 8 bases from J, with 13 bases between. The CDR3 runs 14 residues. Per germline, CDR1 SGHRS and CDR2 YFSETQ. The CDR3 is CASSLTSPIDEQFF. CDR3 nucleotides: TGCGCCAGCAGCTTGACTAGCCCCATCGATGAGCAGTTCTTC.

The chain links TRBV3-1 (or the pseudogene TRBV3-2) to TRBJ1-3; D call uncertain. Germline V gives CDR1 LGHDT, CDR2 YNNKEL (reference sequence). The CDR3 is 15 amino acids. V lost 5 bases and J 0 bases, leaving 11 bases between the germline ends. CDR3 amino acids: CASSSTWSSGNTIYF. The DNA of the CDR3 is TGTGCCAGCAGCTCGACTTGGAGCTCTGGAAACACCATATATTTT.

The chain combines TRBV3-1 (or the pseudogene TRBV3-2) with TRBJ2-7, with 9 positions matching TRBD1. The CDR3 length is 13 residues. The J segment lost 2 bases and the V segment lost 6 bases, leaving 2 bases of the junction unmatched. Germline CDR1 is LGHDT and CDR2 is YNNKEL (reference sequence). The DNA for the CDR3 is TGTGCCAGCAGGAGACAGGGGGCCTACGAGCAGTACTTC. Translated: CASRRQGAYEQYF.

V and J are TRBV19 and TRBJ1-5; D not resolved. CDR3 length equals 15 residues. Germline lookup yields CDR1 LNHDA and CDR2 SQIVND (reference sequence). V shed 3 bases and J shed 2 bases, with 11 bases lying between them. As DNA, the CDR3 is TGTGCCAGTAGTATCGCGGTCGGGGGCAATCAGCCCCAGCATTTT. Amino acid sequence: CASSIAVGGNQPQHF. The whole variable domain, filled in from reference TRBV19 and TRBJ1-5, reads DGGITQSPKYLFRKEGQNVTLSCEQNLNHDAMYWYRQDPGQGLRLIYYSQIVNDFQKGDIAEGYSVSREKKESFPLTVTSAQKNPTAFYLCASSIAVGGNQPQHFGDGTRLSIL.

The chain carries TRBV5-6 and TRBJ2-1; TRBD2 matches 7 bases. Germline loops: CDR1 SGHDT, CDR2 YYEEEE. The V segment lost 3 bases and the J segment 4 bases; nucleotides outside the gene matches: 10. The CDR3 consists of 16 residues. In DNA, the CDR3 is TGTGCCAGCAGCTCCCTGGGGCGGGAGAGATACAATGAGCAGTTCTTC. It encodes CASSSLGRERYNEQFF.

V usage is TRBV19 and J usage is TRBJ2-5, with TRBD2 matching 13 bases. The V gene end was trimmed by 2 bases and the J gene end by 5 bases; junction bases not matched to a gene: 5. Per the germline V gene, CDR1 is LNHDA and CDR2 is SQIVND (reference sequence). The CDR3 contains 16 residues. The CDR3 bases are TGTGCCAGTAGTATAAGAGGACTAGCGGGGGTTGAGACCCAGTACTTC. Amino acids: CASSIRGLAGVETQYF.

The V gene is TRBV28, the J gene TRBJ1-5, with 7 bases matching TRBD1. V shed 2 bases and J 5 bases; nucleotides not matched to a gene: 3. This CDR3 has 14 residues. Germline V lookup: CDR1 MDHEN, CDR2 SYDVKM. The DNA for the CDR3 is TGTGCCAGCAGTTTACAGGGGGGTCATCAGCCCCAGCATTTT. Encoded protein: CASSLQGGHQPQHF. Full variable domain (rest looked up from reference TRBV28 and TRBJ1-5): DVKVTQSSRYLVKRTGEKVFLECVQDMDHENMFWYRQDPGLGLRLIYFSYDVKMKEKGDIPEGYSVSREKKERFSLILESASTNQTSMYLCASSLQGGHQPQHFGDGTRLSIL.

The chain has TRBV10-3 and TRBJ2-5, with 15 positions matching TRBD2. The J segment lost 4 bases and the V segment lost 6 bases, leaving 3 bases of the junction unmatched. Germline lookup yields CDR1 ENHRY and CDR2 SYGVKD. The CDR3 is made up of 15 amino acids. The chain's CDR3 is CAISPGLAGGETQYF. CDR3 in DNA: TGTGCCATCAGCCCGGGACTAGCGGGAGGAGAGACCCAGTACTTC.

This chain uses TRBV10-1 with TRBJ1-2; D ambiguous. The CDR3 covers 11 residues. Trimming took 3 bases from V and 7 from J, leaving 6 bases between them. Germline V CDR1 and CDR2: WNHNN, SYGVQD (reference sequence). The CDR3 protein is CASSDRFGYTF. For the CDR3, the DNA is TGCGCCAGCAGTGACAGGTTTGGCTACACCTTC.

V usage is TRBV2 and J usage is TRBJ2-1, with D possibly matching TRBD1 (5 bases). V dropped 6 bases and J dropped 8 bases, with 11 bases sitting between them. This CDR3 contains 12 residues. Germline V lookup: CDR1 SNHLY, CDR2 FYNNEI. The CDR3 bases are TGTGCCAGCAGAGGGGTAGGGGATGAGCAGTTCTTC. Translating gives CASRGVGDEQFF.

The chain has TRBV23-1 and TRBJ2-5; 7 bases are shared with TRBD1. TRBV23-1 is identified as an open reading frame with a role that is uncertain. This CDR3 has 14 residues. The V and J ends lost 2 bases and 5 bases, in that order; junction bases with no gene match: 5. CDR3 nucleotides: TGCGCCAGCAGTCAAGCACAGGGGTCCGAGACCCAGTACTTC. Its protein is CASSQAQGSETQYF.

V and J are TRBV11-3 and TRBJ2-7, with no clear D. Per the germline V gene, CDR1 is SGHNT and CDR2 is YENEEA. The V and J ends lost 3 bases and 2 bases respectively, with 11 bases between them. The CDR3 has 14 residues. CDR3 sequence reads: CASSFGSQAYEQYF. Written as DNA, the CDR3 is TGTGCCAGCAGCTTTGGCTCTCAAGCCTACGAGCAGTACTTC. Filled out from reference TRBV11-3 and TRBJ2-7, the complete variable domain reads EAGVVQSPRYKIIEKKQPVAFWCNPISGHNTLYWYLQNLGQGPELLIRYENEEAVDDSQLPKDRFSAERLKGVDSTLKIQPAELGDSAVYLCASSFGSQAYEQYFGPGTRLTVT.

This chain joins TRBV10-3 and TRBJ2-1; TRBD2 aligns across 14 bases. The CDR3 is 15 amino acids. The germline gives CDR1 ENHRY, CDR2 SYGVKD. The J segment lost 9 bases and the V segment lost 8 bases, leaving 9 bases of the junction unmatched. In nucleotides, the CDR3 is TGTGCCATCGGAGGAGGGACTAGCGGGGGATTTGAGCAGTTCTTC. Translating gives CAIGGGTSGGFEQFF.